This T cell receptor (beta chain) came from a study of T-cell reconstitution after alpha-beta-depleted transplantation in children. The authors prepared the TCRbeta library with unique molecular identifiers. A single record per CDR3 protein comes from TCRdb applying MiXCR to the PCR reads. The sample gives hundreds of thousands of distinct CDR3 sequences, less than 35% of which show up once; approximately 2.3% is in the top ten. Germline V gene data show CDR1 as DFQATT and CDR2 as SNEGSKA (reference sequence). The CDR3 length is 17 residues. Trimming removed 6 bases from V and 2 bases from J, with 24 bases in between.

The rearrangement joins TRBV20-1 to TRBJ2-3, with D perhaps matching TRBD1 or TRBD2 (5 bases each). The sample was PBMCs from the stem cell graft donor, taken from the stem cell graft. The clonotype comes from a human donor who donated a stem cell graft to a child with aplastic anemia. The CDR3 region is CSAWRHGIWGYTDTQYF. CDR3 DNA: TGCAGTGCCTGGAGGCACGGAATCTGGGGCTACACAGATACGCAGTATTTT.